Only a few counts were recorded for the clone carrying this T cell receptor beta chain. The antigen is undetermined. The record originates from a study of T cell responses to AZD1222 COVID-19 vaccine. Study-level background: Second-dose groups at about 4 or about 12 weeks were pooled.

V lost 3 bases, J lost 7 bases, and 9 bases lay in between. This CDR3 has 13 residues. Germline V lookup: CDR1 WNHNN, CDR2 SYGVQD (reference sequence). Study-wide results and caveats: The reported proportion of spike-specific TCRs targeting unmutated variant regions was nearly half.

TCRdb's table, derived via immunoSEQ multiplex PCR, lists solely in-frame clones and lacks some. Of some 99,000 clones in the sample, about nine tenths were seen once. The V gene is TRBV10-1, the J gene TRBJ2-2; TRBD2 is a possible D gene (6 bases). The sequencing here drew on peripheral blood, taken on day 0 of AZD1222 vaccination. This TCR came from an adult in good health. In DNA form, the CDR3 reads TGCGCCAGCAGTGATCCGGGACTCGGGGAGCTGTTTTTT. This sequence encodes CASSDPGLGELFF.